The 27 T cell receptor beta chains below come from one sample, sequenced in a study of CD8 T cells in Susac syndrome. With random hexamers, roughly 0.45 to 1 ug RNA was reverse transcribed. TCRdb used MiXCR to reprocess the immunoSEQ multiplex PCR reads, holding one entry per CDR3 protein. The sample has around 300,000 distinct CDR3 sequences; 90% to 95% are singletons. The sequenced sample consisted of CD4+ T cells from PBMCs. All receptors derive from a human donor with multiple sclerosis.

J is TRBJ2-5 and V is TRBV18; TRBD1 matches 7 bases. V shed 3 bases and J 5 bases; nucleotides not matched to a gene: 3. The germline CDR1 and CDR2 sequences are KGHSH and LQKENI. CDR3 length: 13 amino acids. The CDR3 nucleotides are TGTGCCAGCTCACCGGGACAGTCGGAGACCCAGTACTTC. This translates into CASSPGQSETQYF. Based on the CDR3 plus reference TRBV18 and TRBJ2-5, the full variable domain is NAGVMQNPRHLVRRRGQEARLRCSPMKGHSHVYWYRQLPEEGLKFMVYLQKENIIDESGMPKERFSAEFPKEGPSILRIQQVVRGDSAAYFCASSPGQSETQYFGPGTRLLVL.

CDR3 in amino acids: CASRTGGGQAETQYF. CDR3 coding DNA: TGCGCCAGCAGGACAGGCGGCGGACAAGCGGAGACCCAGTACTTC. The chain links TRBV5-1 to TRBJ2-5; possible D gene TRBD1, 6 bases. Deletions cut 5 bases from V and 5 bases from J, with 19 bases between. This CDR3 has 15 residues. Germline V CDR1 and CDR2: SGHRS, YFSETQ.

V usage is TRBV20-1 and J usage is TRBJ2-1; 10 bases align to TRBD2. The trim removed 5 bases at V and 9 bases at J, leaving 19 bases unmatched. Germline V gene data show CDR1 as DFQATT and CDR2 as SNEGSKA (reference sequence). The length of the CDR3 is 17 residues. Here the CDR3 DNA reads TGCAGTGCTCCTTCCTTTATTACTAGCGGGACCCAGGGTGAGCAGTTCTTC. Its protein is CSAPSFITSGTQGEQFF.

This clonotype was seen once. DNA of the CDR3: TGTGCCAGCAGCCTCGACCCCGTACCTAGTGAAGCTTTCTTT. Amino acid sequence: CASSLDPVPSEAFF. The gene calls are TRBV5-4 and TRBJ1-1; D is undetermined. The germline V gene has CDR1 SGHNT and CDR2 YYREEE (reference sequence). The CDR3 has 14 residues. V was shortened by 4 bases and J by 7 bases, with 17 bases between the two germline ends.

This chain links TRBV2 with TRBJ2-7; D gene uncertain. CDR1 and CDR2 from the germline V gene are SNHLY and FYNNEI. V was shortened by 5 bases and J by 2 bases, with 13 bases between the two germline ends. CDR3 length equals 14 residues. DNA of the CDR3: TGTGCCAGCAGTAAACTCTCTAGTACCTACGAGCAGTACTTC. It translates to CASSKLSSTYEQYF.

The chain has TRBV20-1 and TRBJ1-5; no clear D. Germline V gives CDR1 DFQATT, CDR2 SNEGSKA (reference sequence). Trimming took 1 base from V and 5 from J, leaving 15 bases between them. This CDR3 is built from 15 residues. The CDR3 loop reads CSARVTTELHQPQHF. The CDR3 bases are TGCAGTGCTAGAGTGACCACCGAGCTTCATCAGCCCCAGCATTTT.

The V call is TRBV27, the J call TRBJ2-1; TRBD2 aligns across 13 bases. There are 18 residues in the CDR3. After removal of 5 bases from V and 7 bases from J, the junction contained 14 bases not matched to a gene. Looked up from germline, CDR1 is MNHEY and CDR2 is SMNVEV (reference sequence). CDR3 sequence (DNA): TGTGCCAGCAGTCCCTCAAGGTTGGGACTAGCGGGGCGAAATGAGCAGTTCTTC. Amino acids: CASSPSRLGLAGRNEQFF.

This rearrangement joins TRBV7-9 to TRBJ2-5; no reliable D call. V lost 4 bases to trimming and J lost 4 bases, with 7 bases between them. The germline V gene encodes CDR1 SEHNR and CDR2 FQNEAQ (reference sequence). The CDR3 sequence is 12 residues long. The CDR3, as DNA: TGTGCCAGCAGCTGGGTTTTAGAGACCCAGTACTTC. Translation: CASSWVLETQYF.

The rearrangement joins TRBV28 to TRBJ1-1; 7 positions agree with TRBD1. Germline V gene data show CDR1 as MDHEN and CDR2 as SYDVKM. The ends lost 8 bases at V and 9 bases at J; junction bases unmatched: 12. This CDR3 has 13 residues. The CDR3 DNA follows: TGTGCCAGCGTCTTTGGGACAGAACTAAAAGCTTTCTTT. Its protein product is CASVFGTELKAFF.

This sequence joins TRBV19 and TRBJ1-6, with TRBD1 matching 9 bases. Trimming took 8 bases from V and 1 from J; bases not matched to a gene: 6. Germline V CDR1 and CDR2: LNHDA, SQIVND (reference sequence). The CDR3 runs to 16 residues. CDR3 region: CASAQQGASYNSPLHF. The DNA for the CDR3 is TGTGCCAGTGCCCAACAGGGGGCTTCCTATAATTCACCCCTCCACTTT.

The rearrangement links TRBV12-3 or TRBV12-4 to TRBJ2-5; D may be TRBD1 or TRBD2 (8 bases each). The V gene lost 5 bases and the J gene lost 5 bases, with 21 bases spanning the gap. This CDR3 region has 16 residues. CDR3: CASSHGSGGGRETQYF. The CDR3 bases are TGTGCCAGCAGTCATGGCTCAGGGGGCGGGAGGGAGACCCAGTACTTC.

The rearrangement uses TRBV7-3 and TRBJ2-5; D is uncertain. V was clipped by 2 bases and J by 2 bases, with 9 bases between them. CDR1 and CDR2 (germline): SGHTA, FQGTGA. CDR3 length: 14 residues. CDR3 DNA sequence: TGTGCCAGCAGCTTAGTCAGGTATCAAGAGACCCAGTACTTC. Encoded protein: CASSLVRYQETQYF.

The chain is built from TRBV30 and TRBJ1-2; maybe TRBD1 (5 bases). Deletions cut 3 bases from V and 5 bases from J, with 16 bases between. Germline V lookup: CDR1 GTSNPN, CDR2 SVGIG (reference sequence). This CDR3 has 14 residues. In DNA, the CDR3 is TGTGCCTGGAGAATAAGGGGCGAAGGATATGGCTACACCTTC. Amino acids: CAWRIRGEGYGYTF. Filled out from reference TRBV30 and TRBJ1-2, the complete variable domain reads SQTIHQWPATLVQPVGSPLSLECTVEGTSNPNLYWYRQAAGRGLQLLFYSVGIGQISSEVPQNLSASRPQDRQFILSSKKLLLSDSGFYLCAWRIRGEGYGYTFGSGTRLTVV.

The rearrangement joins TRBV3-1 to TRBJ1-2; D gene ambiguous. The CDR3 sequence is 14 residues long. Trimming removed 1 base at V and 1 base at J, with 7 bases between. Germline values: CDR1 LGHDT, CDR2 YNNKEL (reference sequence). CDR3 sequence: CASSQGTLNYGYTF. The CDR3, as DNA: TGTGCCAGCAGCCAAGGGACCCTTAACTATGGCTACACCTTC.

V is TRBV11-1 and J is TRBJ1-1, with D unresolved. Deletions cut 4 bases from V and 1 base from J, with 13 bases between. The CDR3 covers 15 residues. Per the germline V gene, CDR1 is SGHAT and CDR2 is FQDESV (reference sequence). The CDR3 DNA sequence: TGTGCCAGCAGCTCCAACCGAGCGGCGAACACTGAAGCTTTCTTT. Amino acid sequence: CASSSNRAANTEAFF.

The genes are TRBV27 and TRBJ2-7; weak D call: TRBD1 (5 bases). Germline V gene lookup returns CDR1 MNHEY and CDR2 SMNVEV (reference sequence). The length of the CDR3 is 14 residues. V was clipped by 4 bases and J by 6 bases, with 16 bases between them. The CDR3 DNA reads TGTGCCAGCAGTTCACGATACAGGTCTGGCGAGCAGTACTTC. Translation: CASSSRYRSGEQYF.

The rearrangement uses TRBV20-1 and TRBJ2-7; TRBD2 matches 7 bases. J lost 0 bases, V lost 6 bases, and 11 bases had no gene match. This CDR3 is 15 amino acids long. Germline CDR1 DFQATT, CDR2 SNEGSKA (reference sequence). CDR3: CSAPNPSGYSYEQYF. In nucleotides, the CDR3 is TGCAGTGCACCTAACCCTAGCGGCTACTCCTACGAGCAGTACTTC.

This clonotype was seen once. The rearrangement links TRBV5-1 to TRBJ1-2; no firm D call. The V end lost 6 bases, the J end lost 6 bases, and 12 bases lay between the germline ends. The CDR3 is made up of 12 amino acids. The germline gives CDR1 SGHRS, CDR2 YFSETQ. As DNA, the CDR3 is TGCGCCAGCACCGTAAATGAGGATGGCTACACCTTC. The encoded protein is CASTVNEDGYTF.

The chain combines TRBV7-2 with TRBJ2-1, with D unclear. Between the trimmed V and J ends, which lost 5 bases and 5 bases, there was a span of 19 bases. In germline, CDR1 is SGHTA, CDR2 FQGNSA. The CDR3 is made up of 16 amino acids. CDR3 loop: CASSAISRRINNEQFF. The CDR3 DNA follows: TGTGCCAGCAGCGCAATCAGTAGACGGATTAACAATGAGCAGTTCTTC.

The chain uses TRBV4-1 and TRBJ1-4; D is unresolved. V was clipped by 2 bases and J by 0 bases, with 4 bases between them. CDR1 MGHRA and CDR2 YSYEKL come from the germline V gene. The CDR3 length is 14 residues. Here the CDR3 reads CASSQPTTNEKLFF. CDR3 coding DNA: TGCGCCAGCAGCCAACCGACAACTAATGAAAAACTGTTTTTT.

The J gene is TRBJ1-1, the V gene TRBV10-2; 8 nucleotides line up with TRBD1. This CDR3 has 13 residues. Germline V gene data show CDR1 as WSHSY and CDR2 as SAAADI. V shed 2 bases and J 4 bases; nucleotides not matched to a gene: 0. The CDR3 sequence is CASSEQGATEAFF. The DNA of the CDR3 is TGCGCCAGCAGTGAGCAGGGGGCCACTGAAGCTTTCTTT.

The chain joins TRBV6-1 to TRBJ2-4; 8 bases line up with TRBD1. There are 12 residues in the CDR3. Looked up from germline, CDR1 is MNHNS and CDR2 is SASEGT. With V trimmed by 4 bases and J by 9 bases, 2 bases remained unmatched. CDR3 DNA: TGTGCCAGCAGTGCCACAGGGGGCATTCAGTACTTC. Residues: CASSATGGIQYF.

V usage is TRBV18 and J usage is TRBJ1-1; no reliable D call. Trimming took off 3 bases at V and 1 base at J, with 9 bases between the two ends. This CDR3 has 14 amino acids. CDR1 and CDR2 from the germline V gene are KGHSH and LQKENI. CDR3 sequence (DNA): TGTGCCAGCTCACCCTTCGGTACGAACACTGAAGCTTTCTTT. As protein: CASSPFGTNTEAFF.

This sequence joins TRBV12-3 or TRBV12-4 and TRBJ1-4, with D unresolved. V shed 1 base and J shed 6 bases, with 12 bases lying between them. CDR3 length equals 15 residues. This CDR3 reads CASSLVEAGDEKLFF. In nucleotides, the CDR3 is TGTGCCAGCAGTTTAGTCGAGGCAGGAGATGAAAAACTGTTTTTT.

V is TRBV23-1 and J is TRBJ2-6, with D uncertain. TRBV23-1 is filed as an ORF, its function uncertain. CDR3 length equals 16 residues. V was pared by 3 bases and J by 0 bases, with 9 bases between. DNA of the CDR3: TGCGCCAGCAGTCAGGATACAGTCTCTGGGGCCAACGTCCTGACTTTC. This sequence encodes CASSQDTVSGANVLTF.

The chain recombines TRBV3-1 with TRBJ2-1, with D perhaps matching TRBD1 or TRBD2 (6 bases each). The CDR3 length is 13 residues. V was cut by 1 base and J by 9 bases, with 10 bases left in between. Germline V CDR1 and CDR2: LGHDT, YNNKEL (reference sequence). The CDR3 coding sequence is TGTGCCAGCAGCCAAGGGGGGGCGGGTGAGCAGTTCTTC. Its protein product is CASSQGGAGEQFF.

The chain is built from TRBV7-9 and TRBJ2-7; D is possibly TRBD1 or TRBD2 (5 bases each). V was trimmed by 1 base and J by 0 bases, leaving 10 bases between them. Germline CDR1 reads SEHNR; CDR2 reads FQNEAQ (reference sequence). The CDR3 loop spans 15 amino acids. CDR3 protein: CASSLDWGNSYEQYF. CDR3 DNA: TGTGCCAGCAGCTTAGACTGGGGGAACTCCTACGAGCAGTACTTC.